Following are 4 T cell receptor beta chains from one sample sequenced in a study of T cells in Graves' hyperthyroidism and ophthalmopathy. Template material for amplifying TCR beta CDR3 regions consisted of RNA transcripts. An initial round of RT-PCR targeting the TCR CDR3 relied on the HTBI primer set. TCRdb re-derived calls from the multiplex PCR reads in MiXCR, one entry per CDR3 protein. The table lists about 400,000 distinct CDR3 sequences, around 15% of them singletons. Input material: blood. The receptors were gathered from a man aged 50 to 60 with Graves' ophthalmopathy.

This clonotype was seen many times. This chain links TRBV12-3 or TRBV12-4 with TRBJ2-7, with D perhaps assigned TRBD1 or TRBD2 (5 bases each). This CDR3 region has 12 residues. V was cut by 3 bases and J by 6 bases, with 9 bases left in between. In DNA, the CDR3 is TGTGCCAGCAGTTTTTCAGGGACCGAGCAGTACTTC. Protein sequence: CASSFSGTEQYF.

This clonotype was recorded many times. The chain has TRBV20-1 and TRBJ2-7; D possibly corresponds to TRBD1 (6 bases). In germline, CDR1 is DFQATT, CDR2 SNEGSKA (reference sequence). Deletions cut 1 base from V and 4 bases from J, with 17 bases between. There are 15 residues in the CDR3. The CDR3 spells CSARGTVGVPYEQYF. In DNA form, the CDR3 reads TGCAGTGCTAGAGGGACAGTCGGGGTCCCATACGAGCAGTACTTC.

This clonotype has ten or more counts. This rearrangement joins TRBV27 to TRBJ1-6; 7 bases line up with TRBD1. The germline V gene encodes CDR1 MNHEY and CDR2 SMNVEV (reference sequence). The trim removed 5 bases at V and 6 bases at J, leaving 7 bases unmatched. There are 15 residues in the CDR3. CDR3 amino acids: CASSLLNRGNSPLHF. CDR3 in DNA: TGTGCCAGCAGTCTATTAAACAGGGGTAATTCACCCCTCCACTTT.

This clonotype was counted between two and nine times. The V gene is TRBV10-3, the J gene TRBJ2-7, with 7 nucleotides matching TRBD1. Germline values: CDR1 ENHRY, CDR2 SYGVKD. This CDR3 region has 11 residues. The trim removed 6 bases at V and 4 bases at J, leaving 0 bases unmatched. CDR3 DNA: TGTGCCATCAGACAGGGGTACGAGCAGTACTTC. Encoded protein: CAIRQGYEQYF.